This section outlines one T cell receptor (beta chain) sequence together with its context. The antigen it recognizes is unknown. No base-level quality is on record; no much larger clone is a single base apart. This record comes from a study of cytomegalovirus exposure and HLA in healthy donors (dated 2017 in TCRdb). As for the study more broadly: In an earlier analysis of some 550 of the donors, about 260 Gb of sequence data and about 110 million unique TCR beta sequences from approximately 180 million T cells were reported. The genetic ancestry cluster associated with self-reported Caucasian donors included 81% of the 398 genotyped donors. Roughly 5 DR-DQ haplotypes were handled as single units for association and clustering, since linkage in the cohort was strong. Alongside the repertoire data, information on donor age, sex, ethnicity and CMV serostatus was compiled. To predict cytomegalovirus infection status, the study combined high-throughput TCR immunosequencing, statistical association of individual TCRs with disease status, and machine learning. Genome-wide SNP genotypes for about 60% of the roughly 670 donors were used in a later genetic analysis, which treated that subset as a discovery cohort. A separate validation cohort of roughly 110 different subjects was used in addition to the roughly 640-subject first cohort. The study aimed to test whether cataloging public T cell receptors could reveal signatures of past pathogen exposure. HLA typing covered class I and class II loci at four-digit resolution. The T cell repertoires of 666 subjects were profiled by immunosequencing and related to cytomegalovirus serostatus. In a later analysis, previously published TCR beta repertoires from 500 to 750 donors were re-analyzed and high-resolution HLA genotyping was added so that TCR occurrence patterns could be studied. Rather than drawing on any new phenotypic data, the later analysis identified candidate immune exposures from TCR beta sequences and the way those sequences occurred across donors. An early release covering 500 to 750 HLA-typed donors comprised roughly 300 gigabases of sequencing data and some 79 million unique TCR sequences. All discovery cohort repertoires had been generated using a single sequencing platform. Typing coverage differed by locus: A, B, C, DRB1 and DQB1 were typed in about 629-630 donors, DQA1 in around 500, DPA1 in 600 to 610, and DPB1 in just under 480. In an earlier analysis of 550 to 700 of the donors, high-throughput TCR beta sequencing was used to judge whether each TCR beta V gene segment behaved as functional or pseudogenic. On average, over 200,000 unique TCR beta nucleotide sequences were sequenced per donor among a few hundred genotyped donors of the cohort, with around 19% of those sequences being non-productive. What the authors observed across the whole study: In a later analysis, some 18,000 TCR beta sequences were associated with specific HLA alleles at a false discovery rate of 0.05. A further reported finding was that TCR beta sequences accurately predicted the HLA-A and HLA-B alleles for most subjects in the first cohort. Approximately 18 rarely observed V segments, including chromosome 9 orphons, were excluded from the earlier analysis of several hundred of the donors because counts were too low. Because HLA typing was unavailable for some donors at each locus, only the typed subset was used in association tests. While some public TCRs were present in many individuals, most TCR sequences turned up only very rarely across donors. In a later analysis, HLA-associated TCR beta chains showed more clonal expansion and lower generation probabilities than non-associated chains that were equally common. When HLA alleles, especially DR and DQ, strongly co-occurred, TCR associations were difficult to assign to individual alleles. The presence/absence analyses assumed that sequencing depth was roughly uniform across donors, and that assumption may not be true. Most CMV-associated TCR beta chains appeared to be HLA-restricted in a later analysis, and the HLA associations seemed to be driven largely by CMV exposure. According to the authors, the approach could potentially be generalized to other disease states and immunological phenotypes. Broadly in line with IMGT annotations, most TCR beta V segments showed up in productive rearrangements about 90% or about 30% of the time in an earlier analysis of approximately 640 of the donors. V-gene and J-gene trimming of TCR beta chains was associated with a missense DCLRE1C variant in a later genetic analysis, and the association was replicated in an independent cohort. A total of 150 to 200 TCR beta chains were listed by the study as associated with cytomegalovirus. In a later analysis, the rate of TCR association differed among HLA loci, with DRB1 alleles having the most associated TCRs and HLA-C alleles having the fewest. Some IMGT-functional V segments, including TRBV6-2 and TRBV6-3, could not be distinguished by the 87-base-pair reads and were therefore excluded. For the cohort, immune exposure information was limited to CMV serostatus. The classifier was reported to diagnose cytomegalovirus status with high specificity and sensitivity in both the original and validation cohorts. A later analysis reported that several top co-occurrence clusters appeared linked to parvovirus B19, influenza, CMV and Epstein-Barr virus. In a later genetic analysis, fewer N-insertions in productive TCRs were reported among donors in an Asian-associated ancestry cluster than the roughly 640-donor mean. Correlated functional status among segregating V segments might be attributable to linkage disequilibrium, but an unknown experimental factor could not be ruled out. The sequencing pipeline was judged likely to have produced a cluster of highly shared sequence variants as a technical artifact. In this cohort, only TCR beta chains were sequenced, and detectable features were limited by the absence of alpha or paired-chain data. In vitro tests confirmed that three of the cytomegalovirus-associated TCR beta chains recognize cytomegalovirus antigens.

Library creation used the immunoSEQ multiplex PCR assay. For the multiplex PCR, a mixture combining 60 forward primers for TCR Vbeta segments and 13 reverse primers for TCR Jbeta segments was used. Amplification of the CDR3 region of rearranged TCR beta genes was performed with a multiplex PCR assay on genomic DNA. The amplified TCR beta libraries were sequenced on the Illumina HiSeq System as 87-base-pair reads. The original pipeline was this. A later analysis counted about 80 million unique TCR beta chains across the 666 repertoires, and about 10 million of these chains were shared by at least two donors. Raw reads were error-corrected and collapsed into unique sequences by a nearest-neighbor algorithm in which closely related sequences were merged to remove PCR and sequencing errors. Alignment of CDR3 sequences to IMGT reference sequences was used to assign V, D and J gene segments. For a sequence to be retained, at least a six-nucleotide match to both a V gene segment and a J gene segment was required. A rearrangement counted as productive if the CDR3 had no stop codons and remained in frame with V and J, and every other rearrangement counted as non-productive. Following IMGT convention, CDR3 was defined as the stretch from the second conserved V-encoded cysteine up to the conserved J-encoded phenylalanine. In an earlier analysis of more than 550 of the donors, sequences lacking an unambiguous match to a single V gene segment were excluded. In an earlier analysis of around 600 of the donors, V segments were called functional above 56.7% productive rearrangements and were called segregating when the between-donor standard deviation exceeded 5%. A statistical classification framework was built to diagnose cytomegalovirus status from the catalog of TCR beta chain sequences. V and J gene assignment, in a later analysis, came from comparing TCR nucleotide sequences with IMGT/GENE-DB human TR gene sequences. A later analysis assigned CDR3 sequences and most-parsimonious VDJ recombination scenarios with the TCRdist pipeline. In a later analysis, each TCR beta chain was defined by its CDR3 amino acid sequence together with its V-gene family, and reads lacking a unique V-gene family were excluded. As a way to deal with suspected cross-contamination and a sequencing artifact, a later analysis dropped over 550 nucleotide sequences that were highly shared and had low generation probability. For each public chain, a later analysis derived a clonal expansion index from normalized ranks of inferred template counts within each repertoire. Generation probabilities in a later analysis came from a VDJ recombination model fitted to out-of-frame rearrangements, and those results were checked against IGoR. A later analysis scored TCR-TCR, TCR-HLA and TCR-CMV co-occurrence with hypergeometric tests, applying a repertoire-size bias correction to TCR pairs. In a later analysis, false discovery rates were estimated by permuting HLA or CMV assignments 20 times. A later analysis grouped co-occurring TCRs with DBSCAN, adding TCRdist sequence similarity when clustering within HLA-allele-positive subsets. For co-occurrence clustering, repertoires with fewer than 30,000 or more than 120,000 public chains were excluded, along with five repertoires with anomalous nucleotide sharing. Sourced from immuneACCESS, this table was stored by TCRdb with only in-frame sequences that have V and J called. A share of the clones is absent; for the studies checked, an unresolved V gene accounts for under half, and the remainder has no known explanation. V, J and clone size reflect that table, while D and trimming were determined from the DNA. The sample table shows 160,000 or so clones, and 70% to 85% are seen once. The ten largest account for about 2.5% of the sample.

CDR1 and CDR2, per the germline V gene (reference sequence), are MNHNY and SVGAGI. Ends trimmed: V by 6 bases, J by 5 bases; bases unmatched to a gene: 2. Measured from the cysteine to the phenylalanine, the CDR3 is 12 residues long. Only the CDR3 portion is preserved as DNA: 36 bases, with reading frame beginning at the first base. The cohort consisted of fewer than 700 healthy bone marrow donors. At the time of sampling, all cohort members were nominally healthy, though unrecorded immune exposures were likely present. Of the approximately 610 cohort members, roughly 300 had positive CMV serostatus and 350 to 450 had negative CMV serostatus, and CMV serostatus was not recorded for the donor. Every donor gave a peripheral blood sample, and the peripheral blood mononuclear cells from that sample were used for TCR beta sequencing. Genomic DNA extraction from the blood cell samples was performed with the Qiagen DNeasy Blood Extraction Kit.

The receptor was isolated from a human donor in good health. Source material: PBMCs. The rearranged chain carries TRBV6-6 and TRBJ2-3, and 7 junctional nucleotides match TRBD2. For the CDR3, the sequence is CASRGEGDTQYF. The DNA is as follows: TGTGCCAGCAGGGGGGAGGGAGATACGCAGTATTTT.